The present T cell receptor beta chain was sequenced within a study of T-cell reconstitution after alpha-beta-depleted transplantation in children. Overall study results and limits: It was reported that alpha-beta T cells came from several hundred expanded graft clones (about two months after transplant).

A library of TCRbeta sequences, prepared with unique molecular identifiers, was generated. One entry per CDR3 protein, called by TCRdb with MiXCR from the PCR reads. The data contain hundreds of thousands of distinct CDR3 sequences, 7.5% to 9.5% of them seen just once; the ten biggest clones take up approximately 6%. At least ten counts were recorded for this clonotype. Its antigen is undetermined. This TCR was sampled from a male patient under 18 who had a stem cell transplant for acute lymphoblastic leukemia, so the T cells may come from the graft donor. Sequenced here: PBMCs, mostly from graft donor cells, sampled 180 days after TCRalphabeta/CD19-depleted stem cell transplant.

For the CDR3, the DNA is TGCAGTGTGTCGGACACTGCTAACTATGGCTACACCTTC. Translating gives CSVSDTANYGYTF. The V call is TRBV20-1, the J call TRBJ1-2, with a possible D match to TRBD1 (5 bases). This CDR3 has 13 residues. Germline CDR1 and CDR2: DFQATT and SNEGSKA (reference sequence). Between the trimmed V and J ends, which lost 7 bases and 0 bases, there was a span of 12 bases.